Below are 8 T cell receptor beta chains sequenced from a single sample in a study of shared clonotypes between healthy human individuals. TCRdb keeps only in-frame clones here, not all; method: immunoSEQ multiplex PCR. The sample lists 400,000 to 600,000 clones; roughly 95% were seen once. Sequencing was done on a sample of naive CD4+ T cells sorted from blood. The subset is: CD45RA+ positively selected. All receptors come from a woman aged 25-40 years in good health.

The chain carries TRBV28 and TRBJ2-5, with 7 bases fitting TRBD2. The CDR3 spans 18 residues. Trimming took 3 bases from V and 5 from J; bases not matched to a gene: 18. Germline V gives CDR1 MDHEN, CDR2 SYDVKM. The CDR3: CASSFFSPRGRASETQYF. CDR3 DNA sequence: TGTGCCAGCAGTTTCTTTTCCCCAAGAGGGAGGGCCTCGGAGACCCAGTACTTC.

The chain couples TRBV6-4 to TRBJ2-1; 11 nucleotides match TRBD2. CDR1 is MRHNA and CDR2 is SNTAGT in the germline V gene. The CDR3 has 17 residues. Trimming removed 2 bases from V and 5 bases from J; junction bases left unmatched: 8. For the CDR3, the DNA is TGTGCCAGCAGTGACGAACGCACTAGCGGGAGAGACAATGAGCAGTTCTTC. Protein: CASSDERTSGRDNEQFF.

The rearrangement links TRBV28 to TRBJ1-2; possible D gene TRBD1, 5 bases. V was trimmed by 6 bases and J by 0 bases, leaving 17 bases between them. The CDR3 is 16 amino acids. Germline lookup yields CDR1 MDHEN and CDR2 SYDVKM. This CDR3 is CASSREIRVANYGYTF. CDR3 sequence (DNA): TGTGCCAGCAGCCGAGAAATCAGGGTGGCTAACTATGGCTACACCTTC.

V is TRBV5-1 and J is TRBJ1-5, with 7 bases matching TRBD1. V lost 0 bases, J lost 5 bases, and 17 bases stayed unmatched. The CDR3 covers 19 residues. CDR1 SGHRS and CDR2 YFSETQ come from the germline V gene. The CDR3 nucleotides are TGCGCCAGCAGCTTGGAGCCATCGGTAAACAGGGGCCCCGATCAGCCCCAGCATTTT. Amino acid sequence: CASSLEPSVNRGPDQPQHF.

The rearrangement joins TRBV6-1 to TRBJ1-5; unclear D gene. V gave up 2 bases and J gave up 0 bases, with 8 bases separating them. Germline V gene sequence: CDR1 MNHNS, CDR2 SASEGT. This CDR3 region has 15 residues. The CDR3 here is CASSEFPYSNQPQHF. CDR3 coding DNA: TGTGCCAGCAGTGAATTCCCATATAGCAATCAGCCCCAGCATTTT.

The chain employs TRBV27 and TRBJ1-5; D may be TRBD1 (5 bases). In germline, CDR1 is MNHEY, CDR2 SMNVEV (reference sequence). Trimming left V 7 bases short and J 8 bases short, with 21 bases between. The CDR3 extends over 15 amino acids. This CDR3 is CASTQGPEIGEPQHF. The CDR3 region has the DNA TGTGCCAGCACCCAGGGTCCGGAAATCGGGGAGCCCCAGCATTTT.

This sequence joins TRBV2 and TRBJ1-4; 11 bases fit TRBD1. Germline values: CDR1 SNHLY, CDR2 FYNNEI. V trimming: 9 bases; J trimming: 6 bases; junction bases outside the gene matches: 3. CDR3 size: 13 residues. CDR3 DNA: TGTGCCAGTCGGACAGGGGGCGATGAAAAACTGTTTTTT. It yields the protein CASRTGGDEKLFF.

The chain is built from TRBV27 and TRBJ1-1; tentative D call: TRBD1 (5 bases). The V and J ends lost 5 bases and 5 bases respectively, with 18 bases between them. The V gene's germline CDR1 is MNHEY and CDR2 SMNVEV (reference sequence). CDR3 length: 15 amino acids. This CDR3 is CASSIQGFSTTEAFF. CDR3 DNA sequence: TGTGCCAGCAGTATCCAGGGTTTTTCGACAACTGAAGCTTTCTTT.